This T cell receptor beta chain was profiled in a study of regulatory T cells in long-lasting Graves disease. As regards this clonotype: No antigen is known for it.

Study findings and constraints: Among the persistent patients, 2,741 public clonotypes were shared, more than the approximately 960 shared among new patients. TRBV28, TRBJ1-2 and TRBJ2-5 were favored in persistent disease.

V was pared by 2 bases and J by 2 bases, with 10 bases between. Germline V CDR1 and CDR2: LNHDA, SQIVND (reference sequence). The CDR3 extends over 15 amino acids. In building TCR beta libraries, iRepertoire HTBI primers were used together with Arm-PCR of CDR3 regions. In TCRdb, the multiplex PCR reads were re-called with MiXCR into one record per CDR3 protein. In the table there are roughly 530,000 distinct CDR3 sequences, approximately 16% of which are singletons. As for time point: newly diagnosed GD, antithyroid drugs for less than 3 months. The authors made the TCR library using RNA they extracted from PBMCs. In addition, the sample was reused for a study of T cells in Graves' hyperthyroidism and ophthalmopathy.

Sequencing was performed on peripheral blood mononuclear cells (PBMCs), taken at new diagnosis, from a patient treated with antithyroid drugs. The rearrangement uses TRBV19 and TRBJ1-5; the D is unclear. This sequence originates from a woman aged 35-60 years with Graves disease. The CDR3 region has the DNA TGTGCCAGTAGTATAATCGGGCTTGGCAATCAGCCCCAGCATTTT. It yields the protein CASSIIGLGNQPQHF.